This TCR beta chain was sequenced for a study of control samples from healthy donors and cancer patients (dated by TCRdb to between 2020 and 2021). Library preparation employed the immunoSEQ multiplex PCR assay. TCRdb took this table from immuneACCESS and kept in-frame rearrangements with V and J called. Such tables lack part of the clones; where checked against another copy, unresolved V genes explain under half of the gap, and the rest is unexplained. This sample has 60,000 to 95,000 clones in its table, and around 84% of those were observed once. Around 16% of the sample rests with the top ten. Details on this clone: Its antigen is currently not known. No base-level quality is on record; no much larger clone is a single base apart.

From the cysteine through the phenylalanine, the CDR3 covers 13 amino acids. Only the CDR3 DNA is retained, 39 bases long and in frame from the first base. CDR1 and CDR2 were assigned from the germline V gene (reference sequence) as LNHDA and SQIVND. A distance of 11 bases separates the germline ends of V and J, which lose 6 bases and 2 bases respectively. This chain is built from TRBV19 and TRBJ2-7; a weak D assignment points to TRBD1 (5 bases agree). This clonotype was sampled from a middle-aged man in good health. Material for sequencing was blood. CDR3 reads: CASRSDKTYEQYF. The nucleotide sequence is TGTGCCAGTAGATCGGACAAAACCTACGAGCAGTACTTC.